The 21 T cell receptor beta chains presented below share a single source sample, sequenced in a study of CD8 T cells in Susac syndrome. Reverse transcription of about 0.45 to 1 ug RNA was carried out with random hexamers. MiXCR, run by TCRdb on the immunoSEQ multiplex PCR reads, gives a single entry per CDR3 protein. Among about 83,000 distinct CDR3 sequences, around 96% were seen once, and the ten largest hold roughly 0.4%. Material for sequencing was CD8+ T cells from PBMCs. The receptors stem from a human donor with Susac syndrome.

The rearrangement uses TRBV27 and TRBJ2-1, with D perhaps being TRBD1 or TRBD2 (6 bases each). There are 15 residues in the CDR3. V was pared by 5 bases and J by 8 bases, with 19 bases between. Looked up from germline, CDR1 is MNHEY and CDR2 is SMNVEV (reference sequence). The DNA of the CDR3 is TGTGCCAGCAGTATACAGGGAGGCCGATCCGATGAGCAGTTCTTC. Protein product: CASSIQGGRSDEQFF.

The genes are TRBV5-6 and TRBJ2-7; no definite D call. This CDR3 is 13 amino acids long. V lost 5 bases to trimming and J lost 2 bases, with 11 bases between them. CDR1 and CDR2 from the germline V gene are SGHDT and YYEEEE. CDR3 protein: CASRSGVAYEQYF. In nucleotides, the CDR3 is TGTGCCAGCAGGAGTGGGGTTGCCTACGAGCAGTACTTC.

This chain joins TRBV4-3 and TRBJ1-1; D is uncertain. Per the germline V gene, CDR1 is LGHNA and CDR2 is YSLEER. This CDR3 is 14 amino acids long. Trimming took 4 bases from V and 8 from J, leaving 17 bases between them. Written as DNA, the CDR3 is TGCGCCAGCAGCCCGCTCATCTCGGCCAAAGAAGCTTTCTTT. Its protein product is CASSPLISAKEAFF.

The chain links TRBV9 to TRBJ2-7, with 10 bases fitting TRBD1. CDR3 size: 17 residues. Germline V gives CDR1 SGDLS, CDR2 YYNGEE. V lost 0 bases and J lost 5; bases outside the gene matches: 11. The CDR3 sequence: CASSVGKGQGIFHEQYV. As DNA, the CDR3 is TGTGCCAGCAGCGTAGGTAAGGGACAGGGGATTTTCCACGAGCAGTACGTC.

A single count supports this clonotype. The chain recombines TRBV5-5 with TRBJ1-1; D is undetermined. Germline V gene sequence: CDR1 SGHKS, CDR2 YYEKEE (reference sequence). This CDR3 comprises 13 residues. The germline V and J ends were trimmed by 7 bases and 0 bases, with 10 bases remaining between them. The CDR3 sequence is CASEVQMNTEAFF. The CDR3, as DNA: TGTGCCAGCGAGGTGCAAATGAACACTGAAGCTTTCTTT.

The chain combines TRBV28 with TRBJ2-7, with TRBD1 identical over 8 bases. Germline V gene data show CDR1 as MDHEN and CDR2 as SYDVKM. J was trimmed by 1 base and V by 10 bases; bases with no gene match: 6. The CDR3 covers 13 residues. CDR3 coding DNA: TGTGCCACCTCGGGACAGGTATCCTACGAGCAGTACTTC. Its translation: CATSGQVSYEQYF. Full variable domain (rest looked up from reference TRBV28 and TRBJ2-7): DVKVTQSSRYLVKRTGEKVFLECVQDMDHENMFWYRQDPGLGLRLIYFSYDVKMKEKGDIPEGYSVSREKKERFSLILESASTNQTSMYLCATSGQVSYEQYFGPGTRLTVT.

The chain uses TRBV5-1 and TRBJ1-2; no clear D gene. Between the trimmed V and J ends, which lost 0 bases and 3 bases, there was a span of 9 bases. CDR1 SGHRS and CDR2 YFSETQ come from the germline V gene. The CDR3 is 14 residues long. CDR3 nucleotide sequence: TGCGCCAGCAGCTTGGAGACCTCTTACTATGGCTACACCTTC. Protein sequence: CASSLETSYYGYTF.

The chain combines TRBV2 with TRBJ2-7; 8 bases fit TRBD2. After removal of 6 bases from V and 0 bases from J, the junction contained 7 bases not matched to a gene. The CDR3 loop spans 15 amino acids. The germline V gene has CDR1 SNHLY and CDR2 FYNNEI. The CDR3: CASRGLLADSYEQYF. The DNA of the CDR3 is TGTGCCAGCAGGGGTTTACTAGCGGACTCCTACGAGCAGTACTTC.

V gene TRBV7-9 combines with J gene TRBJ2-1; 10 bases agree with TRBD2. Trimming removed 3 bases from V and 7 bases from J; junction bases left unmatched: 9. The CDR3 is made up of 16 amino acids. Germline CDR1 SEHNR, CDR2 FQNEAQ (reference sequence). CDR3 sequence reads: CASSFQPGLAENEQFF. CDR3 in DNA: TGTGCCAGCAGCTTTCAGCCCGGACTAGCGGAGAATGAGCAGTTCTTC.

This clonotype was counted a few times. The genes are TRBV25-1 and TRBJ2-3; D is unclear. The CDR3 is 13 residues long. Germline CDR1 is MGHDK and CDR2 is SYGVNS. Trimming pared 5 bases from V and 2 bases from J, leaving 8 bases between. The CDR3 region has the DNA TGTGCCAGCAGTCCTCCGGACACAGATACGCAGTATTTT. Its protein is CASSPPDTDTQYF.

V is TRBV28 and J is TRBJ2-1; 10 bases agree with TRBD1. V dropped 6 bases and J dropped 6; count of bases not matched to a gene: 5. The CDR3 totals 14 residues. Germline V lookup: CDR1 MDHEN, CDR2 SYDVKM. The CDR3 sequence is CASSRDRGINEQFF. CDR3 DNA sequence: TGTGCCAGCAGCCGGGACAGGGGAATCAATGAGCAGTTCTTC.

The V call is TRBV7-8, the J call TRBJ1-5; D is ambiguous. The CDR3 length is 12 residues. Germline CDR1 SGHVS, CDR2 FQNEAQ. The V end was cut by 2 bases, the J end by 6 bases, with 5 bases between. CDR3 region: CASSLIGQPQHF. CDR3 in DNA: TGTGCCAGCAGCTTAATAGGTCAGCCCCAGCATTTT.

The chain joins TRBV5-6 to TRBJ1-1; D might be TRBD1 (5 bases). Germline V gene lookup returns CDR1 SGHDT and CDR2 YYEEEE. The CDR3 has 14 residues. The germline V and J ends were trimmed by 5 bases and 2 bases, with 13 bases remaining between them. CDR3 amino acids: CASRSGTENTEAFF. The CDR3 nucleotides read TGTGCCAGCAGGTCCGGGACGGAAAACACTGAAGCTTTCTTT.

The chain links TRBV28 to TRBJ2-1; TRBD2 agrees at 9 bases. The CDR3 contains 18 residues. CDR1 and CDR2 (germline): MDHEN, SYDVKM. The V gene end was trimmed by 6 bases and the J gene end by 8 bases; junction bases not matched to a gene: 20. CDR3 coding DNA: TGTGCCAGCAGCCCCTTTATGGGGTTAGCGGGAGAATTCGATGAGCAGTTCTTC. Its translation: CASSPFMGLAGEFDEQFF.

This chain joins TRBV6-2 or TRBV6-3 and TRBJ2-7; no definite D call. The germline gives CDR1 MNHEY, CDR2 SVGEGT. The CDR3 has 14 residues. Trimming stripped 1 base from V and 6 bases from J, with 13 bases between. Here the CDR3 DNA reads TGTGCCAGCAGTTACTTTGCAATTCTGGGCGAGCAGTACTTC. Residues: CASSYFAILGEQYF.

V is TRBV20-1 and J is TRBJ1-2; D gene unclear. CDR3 length: 11 amino acids. Deletions cut 3 bases from V and 8 bases from J, with 10 bases between. Germline CDR1 is DFQATT and CDR2 is SNEGSKA (reference sequence). The CDR3 DNA is TGCAGTGCTAGTGCCGAGAAGGGCTACACCTTC. This translates into CSASAEKGYTF.

The chain recombines TRBV5-1 with TRBJ2-5; the match to TRBD2 covers 11 bases. Trimming at V came to 4 bases and at J to 0 bases, leaving 2 bases not matched to a gene. Germline assignment: CDR1 SGHRS and CDR2 YFSETQ. The CDR3 is 15 residues long. The CDR3 region has the DNA TGCGCCAGCAGCCCGGGACTAGCGGACCAAGAGACCCAGTACTTC. Its translation is CASSPGLADQETQYF.

The chain has TRBV18 and TRBJ2-7; no definite D call. V was cut by 3 bases and J by 0 bases, with 3 bases left in between. Germline loops: CDR1 KGHSH, CDR2 LQKENI. This CDR3 is built from 12 residues. The CDR3 is CASSPFSYEQYF. The CDR3 DNA is TGTGCCAGCTCACCTTTCTCCTACGAGCAGTACTTC.

This clonotype appeared a few times. The chain uses TRBV11-2 and TRBJ2-3; D is unclear. V lost 1 base, J lost 4 bases, and 6 bases lay in between. The CDR3 length is 13 residues. Germline V gene lookup returns CDR1 SGHAT and CDR2 FQNNGV. CDR3: CASSLVPADTQYF. DNA of the CDR3: TGTGCCAGCAGCTTAGTCCCCGCAGATACGCAGTATTTT.

This chain connects TRBV4-1 to TRBJ1-3, with D possibly TRBD1 on 6 matching bases. The CDR3 spans 15 residues. V shed 3 bases and J shed 9 bases, with 18 bases lying between them. CDR1 MGHRA and CDR2 YSYEKL come from the germline V gene. For the CDR3, the DNA is TGCGCCAGCAGCCACGACGGGACGGGGGCAGGCACCATATATTTT. This codes for CASSHDGTGAGTIYF.

Written as DNA, the CDR3 is TGTGCCAGCAGTCTCTCCTCAGCAAATTCTAACTATGGCTACACCTTC. Protein product: CASSLSSANSNYGYTF. This chain joins TRBV12-3 or TRBV12-4 and TRBJ1-2; no clear D gene. The CDR3 runs to 16 residues. The ends were cut back, 5 bases at V and 0 bases at J, with 16 bases in the middle.